One and the same sample provided the 5 T cell receptor beta chains below, sequenced in a study of blood T cell repertoires in COVID-19. Assay used: immunoSEQ multiplex PCR; TCRdb lists only in-frame clones, some missing. The profile shows roughly 180,000 clones, roughly four fifths of them singletons. Material: peripheral blood. All receptors derive from a woman between 25 and 40 years old with acute or convalescent COVID-19.

The rearrangement links TRBV9 to TRBJ2-3, with TRBD2 as a possible D gene (6 bases). This CDR3 is built from 12 residues. V was cut by 3 bases and J by 6 bases, with 8 bases left in between. CDR1 and CDR2 (germline): SGDLS, YYNGEE. The CDR3 is CASSAGRDTQYF. Here the CDR3 DNA reads TGTGCCAGCAGCGCGGGGAGGGATACGCAGTATTTT.

The chain joins TRBV6-9 to TRBJ1-5; 10 bases align to TRBD1. The CDR3 totals 14 residues. The V gene's germline CDR1 is MNHGY and CDR2 SVAAGI. V trimming: 7 bases; J trimming: 5 bases; junction bases outside the gene matches: 5. The CDR3 nucleotides are TGTGCCAGCACCGAAGGGACAGGGGATCAGCCCCAGCATTTT. Residues: CASTEGTGDQPQHF.

The CDR3 loop reads CASSIEARGISNTQYF. CDR3 in DNA: TGTGCCAGTAGTATAGAAGCGCGGGGTATATCGAATACGCAGTATTTT. The rearrangement uses TRBV19 and TRBJ2-3, with D possibly TRBD2 on 6 matching bases. The CDR3 is 16 amino acids. CDR1 LNHDA and CDR2 SQIVND come from the germline V gene (reference sequence). Trimming took off 0 bases at V and 7 bases at J, with 17 bases between the two ends. The variable domain in full, with the rest retrieved from reference TRBV19 and TRBJ2-3, is DGGITQSPKYLFRKEGQNVTLSCEQNLNHDAMYWYRQDPGQGLRLIYYSQIVNDFQKGDIAEGYSVSREKKESFPLTVTSAQKNPTAFYLCASSIEARGISNTQYFGPGTRLTVL.

The CDR3 DNA reads as TGTGCCACCAGTGACCGCACAGGGTCCAAAAACATTCAGTACTTC. This translates into CATSDRTGSKNIQYF. This rearrangement joins TRBV24-1 to TRBJ2-4, with D tentatively TRBD1 (6 bases). There are 15 residues in the CDR3. CDR1 and CDR2 from the germline V gene are KGHDR and SFDVKD. With 4 bases removed from V and 2 bases from J, the gap between germline ends came to 11 bases.

The table lists this clone with a count of one. The chain couples TRBV6-5 to TRBJ1-5; TRBD1 aligns across 7 bases. CDR1 and CDR2 from the germline V gene are MNHEY and SVGAGI. The CDR3 spans 14 residues. Losses at the gene ends were 8 bases for V and 2 bases for J; bases not matched to a gene: 6. The CDR3: CASQRGQGNQPQHF. Here the CDR3 DNA reads TGTGCCAGCCAGAGGGGGCAGGGCAATCAGCCCCAGCATTTT.